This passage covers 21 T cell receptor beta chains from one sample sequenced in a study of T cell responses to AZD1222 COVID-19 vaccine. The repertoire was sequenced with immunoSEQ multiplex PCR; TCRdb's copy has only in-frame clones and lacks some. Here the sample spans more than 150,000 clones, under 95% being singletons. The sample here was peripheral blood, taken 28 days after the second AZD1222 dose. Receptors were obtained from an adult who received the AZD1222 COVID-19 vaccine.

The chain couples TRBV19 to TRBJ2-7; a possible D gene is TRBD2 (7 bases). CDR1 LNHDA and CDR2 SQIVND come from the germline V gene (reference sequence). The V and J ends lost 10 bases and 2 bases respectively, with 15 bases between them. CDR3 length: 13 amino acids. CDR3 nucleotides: TGTGCCACCTCCGCGGGGGCCCCCTACGAGCAGTACTTC. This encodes CATSAGAPYEQYF.

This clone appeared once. The CDR3 sequence: CASSAGLAADTQYF. CDR3 nucleotides: TGCGCCAGCAGCGCGGGACTAGCGGCAGATACGCAGTATTTT. The rearrangement joins TRBV4-1 to TRBJ2-3, with TRBD2 identical over 11 bases. J gave up 4 bases and V 5 bases, and 2 bases lay outside the gene matches. Germline V gene lookup returns CDR1 MGHRA and CDR2 YSYEKL. The CDR3 loop spans 14 amino acids.

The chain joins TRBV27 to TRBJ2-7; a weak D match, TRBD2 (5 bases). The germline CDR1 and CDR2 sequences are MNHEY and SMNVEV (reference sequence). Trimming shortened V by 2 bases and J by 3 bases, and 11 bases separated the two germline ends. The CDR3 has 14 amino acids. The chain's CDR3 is CASSLKGVVYEQYF. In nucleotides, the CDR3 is TGTGCCAGCAGTTTAAAGGGAGTTGTCTACGAGCAGTACTTC.

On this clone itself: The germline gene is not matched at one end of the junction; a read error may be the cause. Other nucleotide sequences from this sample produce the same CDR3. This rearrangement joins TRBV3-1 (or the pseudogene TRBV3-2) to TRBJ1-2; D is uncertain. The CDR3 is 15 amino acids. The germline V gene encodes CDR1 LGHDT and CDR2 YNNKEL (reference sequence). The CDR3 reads CASSPDGGSHYGYTF. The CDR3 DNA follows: TGCGCCAGCAGCCCGGACGGCGGCTCTCACTATGGCTACACCTTC.

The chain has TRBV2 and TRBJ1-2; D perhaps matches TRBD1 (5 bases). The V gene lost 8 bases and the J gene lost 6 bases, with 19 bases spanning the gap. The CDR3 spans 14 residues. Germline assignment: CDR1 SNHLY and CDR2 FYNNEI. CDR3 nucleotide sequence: TGTGCCAGCCCCAACCAGGGAGGTGAAAATGGCTACACCTTC. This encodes CASPNQGGENGYTF.

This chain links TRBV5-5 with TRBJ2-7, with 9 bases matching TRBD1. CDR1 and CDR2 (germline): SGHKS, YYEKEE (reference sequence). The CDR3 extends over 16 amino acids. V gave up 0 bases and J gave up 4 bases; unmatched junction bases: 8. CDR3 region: CASSLEIGTGRYEQYF. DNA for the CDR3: TGTGCCAGCAGCTTGGAGATAGGGACAGGGAGGTACGAGCAGTACTTC.

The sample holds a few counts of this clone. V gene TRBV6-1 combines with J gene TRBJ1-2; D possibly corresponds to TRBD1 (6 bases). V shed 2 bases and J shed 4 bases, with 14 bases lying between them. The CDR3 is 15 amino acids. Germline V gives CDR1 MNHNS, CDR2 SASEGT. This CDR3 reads CASSERRGRSYGYTF. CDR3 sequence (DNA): TGTGCCAGCAGTGAACGTCGGGGGCGTAGCTATGGCTACACCTTC.

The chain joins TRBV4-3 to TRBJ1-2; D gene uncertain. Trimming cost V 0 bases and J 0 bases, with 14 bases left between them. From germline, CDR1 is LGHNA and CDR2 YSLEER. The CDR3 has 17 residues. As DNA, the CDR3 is TGCGCCAGCAGCCAAGATCTATGGGATTACACTAACTATGGCTACACCTTC. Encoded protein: CASSQDLWDYTNYGYTF.

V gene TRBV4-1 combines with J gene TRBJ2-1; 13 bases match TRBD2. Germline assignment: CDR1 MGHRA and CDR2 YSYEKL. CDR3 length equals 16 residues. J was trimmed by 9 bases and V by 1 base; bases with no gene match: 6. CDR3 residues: CASSQGGLAGASEQFF. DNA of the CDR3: TGCGCCAGCAGCCAAGGAGGACTAGCGGGGGCGAGTGAGCAGTTCTTC.

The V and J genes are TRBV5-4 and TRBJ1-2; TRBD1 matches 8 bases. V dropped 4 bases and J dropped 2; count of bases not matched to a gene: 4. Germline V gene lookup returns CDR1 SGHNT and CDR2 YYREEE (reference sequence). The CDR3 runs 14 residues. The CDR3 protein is CASSPRTGNYGYTF. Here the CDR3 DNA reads TGTGCCAGCAGCCCGAGGACAGGGAACTATGGCTACACCTTC.

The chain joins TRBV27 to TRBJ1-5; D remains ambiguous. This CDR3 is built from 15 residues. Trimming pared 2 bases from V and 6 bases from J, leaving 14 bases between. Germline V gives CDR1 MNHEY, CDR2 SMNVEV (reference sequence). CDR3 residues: CASSLRLEQVQPQHF. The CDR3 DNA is TGTGCCAGCAGTTTAAGGTTGGAGCAGGTTCAGCCCCAGCATTTT.

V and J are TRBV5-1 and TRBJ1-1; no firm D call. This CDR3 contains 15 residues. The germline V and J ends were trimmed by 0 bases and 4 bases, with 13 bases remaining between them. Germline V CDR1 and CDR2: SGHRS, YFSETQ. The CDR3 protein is CASSLVSLSGTEAFF. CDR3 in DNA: TGCGCCAGCAGCTTGGTTAGCTTATCTGGCACTGAAGCTTTCTTT. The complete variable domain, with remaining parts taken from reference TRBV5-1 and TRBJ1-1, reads KAGVTQTPRYLIKTRGQQVTLSCSPISGHRSVSWYQQTPGQGLQFLFEYFSETQRNKGNFPGRFSGRQFSNSRSEMNVSTLELGDSALYLCASSLVSLSGTEAFFGQGTRLTVV.

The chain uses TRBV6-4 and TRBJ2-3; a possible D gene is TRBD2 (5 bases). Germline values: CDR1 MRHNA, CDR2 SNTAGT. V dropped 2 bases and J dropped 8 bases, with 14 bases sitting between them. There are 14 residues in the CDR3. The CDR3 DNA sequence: TGTGCCAGCAGTGACGGGGTGGGAGAGGGTACGCAGTATTTT. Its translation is CASSDGVGEGTQYF.

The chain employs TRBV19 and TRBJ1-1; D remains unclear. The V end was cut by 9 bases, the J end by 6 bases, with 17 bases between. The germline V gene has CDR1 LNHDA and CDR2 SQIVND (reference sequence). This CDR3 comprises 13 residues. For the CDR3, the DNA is TGTGCCAGCTGCCCGTGGGGAGGCGCTGAAGCTTTCTTT. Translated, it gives CASCPWGGAEAFF. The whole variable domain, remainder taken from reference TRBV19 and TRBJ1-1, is DGGITQSPKYLFRKEGQNVTLSCEQNLNHDAMYWYRQDPGQGLRLIYYSQIVNDFQKGDIAEGYSVSREKKESFPLTVTSAQKNPTAFYLCASCPWGGAEAFFGQGTRLTVV.

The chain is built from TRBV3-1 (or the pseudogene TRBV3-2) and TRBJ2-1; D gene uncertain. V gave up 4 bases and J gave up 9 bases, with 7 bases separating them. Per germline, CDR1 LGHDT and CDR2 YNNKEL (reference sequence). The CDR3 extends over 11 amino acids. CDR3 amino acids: CASSRDREQFF. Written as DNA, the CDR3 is TGTGCCAGCAGCCGAGACCGTGAGCAGTTCTTC.

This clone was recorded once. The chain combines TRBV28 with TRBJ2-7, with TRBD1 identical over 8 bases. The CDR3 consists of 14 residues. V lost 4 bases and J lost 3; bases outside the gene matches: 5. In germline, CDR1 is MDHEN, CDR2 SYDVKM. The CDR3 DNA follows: TGTGCCAGCAGTTCCGGACAGGGCTTCTACGAGCAGTACTTC. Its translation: CASSSGQGFYEQYF.

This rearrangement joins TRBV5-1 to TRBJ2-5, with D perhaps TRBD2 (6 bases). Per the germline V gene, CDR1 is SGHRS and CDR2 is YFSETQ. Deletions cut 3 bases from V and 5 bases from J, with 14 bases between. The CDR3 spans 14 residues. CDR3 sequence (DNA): TGCGCCAGCAGCTCCGCCGGGGGAAGGGAGACCCAGTACTTC. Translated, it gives CASSSAGGRETQYF.

The CDR3 spells CATSAPGGGMETQYF. CDR3 sequence (DNA): TGTGCCACCAGTGCCCCCGGAGGAGGGATGGAGACCCAGTACTTC. This chain joins TRBV24-1 and TRBJ2-5; D may be TRBD2 (6 bases). V lost 5 bases and J 5 bases, leaving 17 bases between the germline ends. Germline V CDR1 and CDR2: KGHDR, SFDVKD. The CDR3 extends over 15 amino acids.

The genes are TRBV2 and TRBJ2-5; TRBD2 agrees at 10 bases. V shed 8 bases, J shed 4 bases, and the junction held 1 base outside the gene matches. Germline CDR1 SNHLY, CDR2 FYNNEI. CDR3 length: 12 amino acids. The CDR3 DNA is TGTGCCAGCGTAGCGGGAGGAGAGACCCAGTACTTC. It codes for CASVAGGETQYF.

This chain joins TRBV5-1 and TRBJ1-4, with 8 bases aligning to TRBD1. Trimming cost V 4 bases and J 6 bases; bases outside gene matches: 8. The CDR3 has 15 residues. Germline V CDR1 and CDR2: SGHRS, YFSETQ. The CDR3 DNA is TGCGCCAGCAGCCCGCAGGGGGCGCGTGATGAAAAACTGTTTTTT. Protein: CASSPQGARDEKLFF.

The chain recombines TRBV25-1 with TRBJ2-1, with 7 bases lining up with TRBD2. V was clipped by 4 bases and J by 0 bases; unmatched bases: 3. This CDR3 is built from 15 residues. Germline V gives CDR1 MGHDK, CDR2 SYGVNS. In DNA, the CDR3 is TGTGCCAGCAGTGCTCCTAGCGGCTCCTACAATGAGCAGTTCTTC. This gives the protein CASSAPSGSYNEQFF.